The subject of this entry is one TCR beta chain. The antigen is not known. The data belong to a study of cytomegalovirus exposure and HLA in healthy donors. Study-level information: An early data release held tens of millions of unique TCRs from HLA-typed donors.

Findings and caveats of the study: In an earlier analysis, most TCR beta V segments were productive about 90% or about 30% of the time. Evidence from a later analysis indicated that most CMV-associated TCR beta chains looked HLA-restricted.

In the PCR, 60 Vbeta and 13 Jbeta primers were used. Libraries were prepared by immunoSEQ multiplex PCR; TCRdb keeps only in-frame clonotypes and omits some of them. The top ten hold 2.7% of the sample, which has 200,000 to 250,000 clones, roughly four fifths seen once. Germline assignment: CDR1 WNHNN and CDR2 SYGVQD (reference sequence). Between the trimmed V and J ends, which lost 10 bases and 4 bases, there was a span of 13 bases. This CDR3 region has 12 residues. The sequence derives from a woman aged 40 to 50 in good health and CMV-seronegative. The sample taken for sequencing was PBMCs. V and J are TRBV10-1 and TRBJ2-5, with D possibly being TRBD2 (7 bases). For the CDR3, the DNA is TGCGCCACCAGGCGGGGGCCAGAGACCCAGTACTTC. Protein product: CATRRGPETQYF.